The 27 T cell receptor beta chains below were found in one sample sequenced in a study of blood T cell repertoires in COVID-19. The method was immunoSEQ multiplex PCR; TCRdb's version includes in-frame clones alone and lacks a portion of them. The repertoire includes almost 400,000 clones, approximately 87% of them detected once, and more than 0.9% sits in the top ten. What was sequenced was PBMCs or T cells enriched from blood (not recorded which). The receptors shown here come from a woman under 40 with acute COVID-19.

This rearrangement joins TRBV19 to TRBJ1-1; D uncertain. This CDR3 spans 13 amino acids. Germline values: CDR1 LNHDA, CDR2 SQIVND (reference sequence). V gave up 8 bases and J gave up 4 bases, with 14 bases separating them. The CDR3: CASGQALGTEAFF. The CDR3, as DNA: TGTGCCAGTGGGCAGGCGTTGGGCACTGAAGCTTTCTTT. Full variable domain (remainder filled in from reference TRBV19 and TRBJ1-1): DGGITQSPKYLFRKEGQNVTLSCEQNLNHDAMYWYRQDPGQGLRLIYYSQIVNDFQKGDIAEGYSVSREKKESFPLTVTSAQKNPTAFYLCASGQALGTEAFFGQGTRLTVV.

About this clone: In the same sample, other DNA sequences code for this CDR3. This chain connects TRBV5-1 to TRBJ1-1; a possible D gene is TRBD1 (5 bases). Germline-derived CDR1 and CDR2 are SGHRS and YFSETQ. The CDR3 is made up of 13 amino acids. Trimming removed 0 bases from V and 3 bases from J, with 6 bases in between. The CDR3: CASSLAGDTEAFF. The CDR3 region has the DNA TGCGCCAGCAGCTTGGCGGGGGACACTGAAGCTTTCTTT.

The chain employs TRBV7-6 and TRBJ2-7, with 12 bases lining up with TRBD2. The CDR3 is 14 amino acids. Per the germline V gene, CDR1 is SGHVS and CDR2 is FNYEAQ. Trimming took 5 bases from V and 8 from J; bases not matched to a gene: 7. The CDR3: CASSVLAGGGQQYF. CDR3 coding DNA: TGTGCCAGCAGCGTACTAGCGGGGGGTGGGCAGCAGTACTTC.

The chain employs TRBV10-3 and TRBJ1-3, with D perhaps TRBD1 (5 bases). The CDR3 sequence is 14 residues long. V lost 10 bases and J 6 bases, leaving 19 bases between the germline ends. From germline, CDR1 is ENHRY and CDR2 SYGVKD. CDR3 region: CATGSAGKVNTIYF. As DNA, the CDR3 is TGTGCCACCGGTTCCGCAGGGAAGGTAAACACCATATATTTT.

The chain recombines TRBV29-1 with TRBJ1-2, with TRBD1 as a possible D gene (5 bases). The CDR3 consists of 13 residues. CDR1 is SQVTM, CDR2 ANQGSEA, per germline. V lost 7 bases, J lost 4 bases, and 16 bases lay in between. Written as DNA, the CDR3 is TGCAGCGCTGGGGGGGTACCAACCTATGGCTACACCTTC. It translates to CSAGGVPTYGYTF.

This clone was observed a handful of times. The rearrangement joins TRBV29-1 to TRBJ2-7; possible D gene TRBD2, 5 bases. V lost 4 bases, J lost 2 bases, and 18 bases lay in between. The CDR3 contains 15 residues. Germline V gene lookup returns CDR1 SQVTM and CDR2 ANQGSEA. CDR3 DNA: TGCAGCGTTGTGTTAGGGCGTGATAGCGCCTACGAGCAGTACTTC. As protein: CSVVLGRDSAYEQYF.

The genes are TRBV19 and TRBJ1-2; 9 nucleotides match TRBD1. Trimming removed 5 bases from V and 1 base from J; junction bases left unmatched: 8. Germline V gene data show CDR1 as LNHDA and CDR2 as SQIVND (reference sequence). This CDR3 spans 16 amino acids. The CDR3 reads CASSVKQGALNYGYTF. The CDR3 DNA sequence: TGTGCCAGTAGTGTAAAACAGGGGGCGCTTAACTATGGCTACACCTTC.

J is TRBJ1-1 and V is TRBV30; 9 positions agree with TRBD1. The V segment lost 4 bases and the J segment 6 bases; nucleotides outside the gene matches: 6. Looked up from germline, CDR1 is GTSNPN and CDR2 is SVGIG (reference sequence). The CDR3 is 13 residues long. The DNA of the CDR3 is TGTGCCTGGACCACAGGGGGCATGTCTGAAGCTTTCTTT. Protein product: CAWTTGGMSEAFF.

Here the CDR3 DNA reads TGCGCCAGCAGGTCGGGACAAGACTATGGCTACACCTTC. Residues: CASRSGQDYGYTF. The gene calls are TRBV5-1 and TRBJ1-2; D is possibly TRBD1 (6 bases). Trimming stripped 5 bases from V and 3 bases from J, with 11 bases between. CDR3 length equals 13 residues. Germline loops: CDR1 SGHRS, CDR2 YFSETQ.

The genes are TRBV27 and TRBJ1-4; D is undetermined. V was cut by 2 bases and J by 7 bases, with 14 bases left in between. The CDR3 totals 15 residues. The V gene's germline CDR1 is MNHEY and CDR2 SMNVEV (reference sequence). The CDR3: CASSLIGTEGEKLFF. The DNA for the CDR3 is TGTGCCAGCAGTTTAATTGGCACCGAGGGTGAAAAACTGTTTTTT. The full variable domain, with the rest looked up from reference TRBV27 and TRBJ1-4, is EAQVTQNPRYLITVTGKKLTVTCSQNMNHEYMSWYRQDPGLGLRQIYYSMNVEVTDKGDVPEGYKVSRKEKRNFPLILESPSPNQTSLYFCASSLIGTEGEKLFFGSGTQLSVL.

The chain joins TRBV5-5 to TRBJ2-2, with 11 positions matching TRBD2. The V and J ends lost 3 bases and 3 bases, in that order; junction bases with no gene match: 7. The germline CDR1 and CDR2 sequences are SGHKS and YYEKEE (reference sequence). CDR3 length: 17 residues. The CDR3 protein is CASSSPGTSGYTGELFF. DNA of the CDR3: TGTGCCAGCAGCTCGCCCGGGACTAGCGGTTACACCGGGGAGCTGTTTTTT.

This chain joins TRBV9 and TRBJ1-2, with a possible D match to TRBD1 (6 bases). Trimming cost V 4 bases and J 3 bases, with 16 bases left between them. CDR3 length: 15 residues. Germline V gene data show CDR1 as SGDLS and CDR2 as YYNGEE. The CDR3 DNA sequence: TGTGCCAGCAGCTCCAACAGGGACCCCCACTATGGCTACACCTTC. It is translated as CASSSNRDPHYGYTF. The whole variable domain, filled in from reference TRBV9 and TRBJ1-2, reads DSGVTQTPKHLITATGQRVTLRCSPRSGDLSVYWYQQSLDQGLQFLIQYYNGEERAKGNILERFSAQQFPDLHSELNLSSLELGDSALYFCASSSNRDPHYGYTFGSGTRLTVV.

The chain joins TRBV7-9 to TRBJ2-5; D may be TRBD2 (6 bases). The CDR3 has 12 amino acids. Germline V gene lookup returns CDR1 SEHNR and CDR2 FQNEAQ (reference sequence). V lost 6 bases and J lost 5, with 10 bases in between. Here the CDR3 reads CASSHLAETQYF. CDR3 coding DNA: TGTGCCAGCAGTCATCTAGCGGAGACCCAGTACTTC. Full variable domain (missing parts from reference TRBV7-9 and TRBJ2-5): DTGVSQNPRHKITKRGQNVTFRCDPISEHNRLYWYRQTLGQGPEFLTYFQNEAQLEKSRLLSDRFSAERPKGSFSTLEIQRTEQGDSAMYLCASSHLAETQYFGPGTRLLVL.

This clone occurred once. The chain uses TRBV29-1 and TRBJ2-7, with TRBD1 matching 9 bases. Germline values: CDR1 SQVTM, CDR2 ANQGSEA. V was pared by 6 bases and J by 1 base, with 4 bases of the junction left unmatched. The CDR3 spans 13 residues. Here the CDR3 reads CSVPGQGSYEQYF. The CDR3 region has the DNA TGCAGCGTACCGGGACAGGGATCCTACGAGCAGTACTTC.

This clone was seen only a few times. The chain recombines TRBV5-1 with TRBJ2-7, with TRBD2 matching over 7 bases. CDR1 and CDR2 from the germline V gene are SGHRS and YFSETQ. The CDR3 is 14 residues long. The V and J ends lost 4 bases and 2 bases, in that order; junction bases with no gene match: 6. CDR3 nucleotides: TGCGCCAGCAGCCCCGGGGGGACGGCCTACGAGCAGTACTTC. Amino acid sequence: CASSPGGTAYEQYF. Full variable domain (remainder filled in from reference TRBV5-1 and TRBJ2-7): KAGVTQTPRYLIKTRGQQVTLSCSPISGHRSVSWYQQTPGQGLQFLFEYFSETQRNKGNFPGRFSGRQFSNSRSEMNVSTLELGDSALYLCASSPGGTAYEQYFGPGTRLTVT.

This clone is a singleton in its sample. The rearrangement links TRBV18 to TRBJ2-4, with D possibly TRBD1 on 5 matching bases. The CDR3 covers 19 residues. Between the trimmed V and J ends, which lost 1 base and 0 bases, there was a span of 19 bases. Per germline, CDR1 KGHSH and CDR2 LQKENI. CDR3 nucleotides: TGTGCCAGCTCACCACAAGACAGCTTAACACACTTAGCCAAAAACATTCAGTACTTC. This translates into CASSPQDSLTHLAKNIQYF.

This clone has a single count. The chain has TRBV6-5 and TRBJ1-2; TRBD1 aligns across 11 bases. CDR1 MNHEY and CDR2 SVGAGI come from the germline V gene. The V segment lost 1 base and the J segment 7 bases; nucleotides outside the gene matches: 5. The CDR3 runs 15 residues. The CDR3 nucleotides read TGTGCCAGCAGTTACTTCGGGACAGGGGGTATTGGCTACACCTTC. Translated, it gives CASSYFGTGGIGYTF.

V gene TRBV3-1 (or the pseudogene TRBV3-2) combines with J gene TRBJ2-7; 7 nucleotides agree with TRBD1. V shed 2 bases and J 5 bases; nucleotides not matched to a gene: 6. This CDR3 spans 14 amino acids. CDR1 and CDR2 from the germline V gene are LGHDT and YNNKEL (reference sequence). The CDR3 nucleotides are TGTGCCAGCAGCCAAAGGGCAGGGGGTAACGAGCAGTACTTC. This sequence encodes CASSQRAGGNEQYF.

Only one count was recorded for this clone. The V call is TRBV5-1, the J call TRBJ1-1, with 8 positions matching TRBD1. The CDR3 extends over 15 amino acids. Trimming took 4 bases from V and 11 from J; bases not matched to a gene: 16. Germline V gives CDR1 SGHRS, CDR2 YFSETQ. CDR3 nucleotides: TGCGCCAGCAGCAGGACAGGGATGGTCCAGGGGGAGGCTTTCTTT. This translates into CASSRTGMVQGEAFF.

This chain joins TRBV18 and TRBJ1-1; 7 bases fit TRBD1. The CDR3 length is 15 residues. With 2 bases clipped from V and 4 bases from J, the junction kept 7 bases outside the gene matches. The germline V gene has CDR1 KGHSH and CDR2 LQKENI. In nucleotides, the CDR3 is TGTGCCAGCTCACCAACCCTCCCAGGGGGCACTGAAGCTTTCTTT. The encoded protein is CASSPTLPGGTEAFF.

The gene calls are TRBV5-6 and TRBJ2-7; D gene uncertain. This CDR3 contains 11 residues. Trimming removed 4 bases at V and 6 bases at J, with 8 bases between. Germline lookup yields CDR1 SGHDT and CDR2 YYEEEE. As DNA, the CDR3 is TGTGCCAGCAGCGTCAGTGGCGAGCAGTACTTC. Amino acids: CASSVSGEQYF.

This chain joins TRBV6-1 and TRBJ2-1; TRBD2 matches 15 bases. Germline loops: CDR1 MNHNS, CDR2 SASEGT. The CDR3 totals 20 residues. V lost 2 bases and J lost 4; bases outside the gene matches: 12. The CDR3 nucleotides are TGTGCCAGCAGTGAAAGGACTAGCGGGGGGGCAATCCGACGTTACAATGAGCAGTTCTTC. It specifies CASSERTSGGAIRRYNEQFF.

V and J are TRBV9 and TRBJ2-4; 9 bases map to TRBD1. V gave up 3 bases and J gave up 4 bases; unmatched junction bases: 5. This CDR3 has 15 residues. From germline, CDR1 is SGDLS and CDR2 YYNGEE. CDR3 loop: CASSGGQGLKNIQYF. The CDR3 region has the DNA TGTGCCAGCAGCGGGGGACAGGGCCTAAAAAACATTCAGTACTTC. Together with reference TRBV9 and TRBJ2-4, the CDR3 gives the full variable domain: DSGVTQTPKHLITATGQRVTLRCSPRSGDLSVYWYQQSLDQGLQFLIQYYNGEERAKGNILERFSAQQFPDLHSELNLSSLELGDSALYFCASSGGQGLKNIQYFGAGTRLSVL.

The genes are TRBV6-1 and TRBJ2-3; 16 nucleotides line up with TRBD2. The CDR3 has 19 residues. CDR1 MNHNS and CDR2 SASEGT come from the germline V gene. The trim removed 0 bases at V and 5 bases at J, leaving 8 bases unmatched. The CDR3 DNA sequence: TGTGCCAGCAGTGAAGCGCCCGGGACTAGCGGGGGGGCCCTAGATACGCAGTATTTT. It specifies CASSEAPGTSGGALDTQYF.

This chain links TRBV12-5 with TRBJ1-5; no definite D call. Germline CDR1 and CDR2: LGHNT and FRNRAP. Trimming cost V 2 bases and J 4 bases, with 6 bases left between them. The CDR3 runs 13 residues. The DNA of the CDR3 is TGTGCTAGTGGTTTGATAAATAATCAGCCCCAGCATTTT. It specifies CASGLINNQPQHF.

The chain couples TRBV7-9 to TRBJ2-1, with 9 bases fitting TRBD2. Germline CDR1 SEHNR, CDR2 FQNEAQ (reference sequence). The CDR3 is made up of 18 amino acids. Trimming at V came to 1 base and at J to 12 bases, leaving 19 bases not matched to a gene. In DNA, the CDR3 is TGTGCCAGCAGCTTAGGAATCTTGTCTAGCGGGGACGACACGGTGCAGTTCTTC. This sequence encodes CASSLGILSSGDDTVQFF. Looking up the rest from reference TRBV7-9 and TRBJ2-1 gives the full variable domain: DTGVSQNPRHKITKRGQNVTFRCDPISEHNRLYWYRQTLGQGPEFLTYFQNEAQLEKSRLLSDRFSAERPKGSFSTLEIQRTEQGDSAMYLCASSLGILSSGDDTVQFFGPGTRLTVL.

The V and J genes are TRBV5-1 and TRBJ2-3; TRBD2 matches 10 bases. V shed 0 bases, J shed 0 bases, and the junction held 7 bases outside the gene matches. Per the germline V gene, CDR1 is SGHRS and CDR2 is YFSETQ. The CDR3 has 18 amino acids. The CDR3 DNA is TGCGCCAGCAGCTTGGTCCCTAGCGGGGGAACTAGCACAGATACGCAGTATTTT. Protein: CASSLVPSGGTSTDTQYF.